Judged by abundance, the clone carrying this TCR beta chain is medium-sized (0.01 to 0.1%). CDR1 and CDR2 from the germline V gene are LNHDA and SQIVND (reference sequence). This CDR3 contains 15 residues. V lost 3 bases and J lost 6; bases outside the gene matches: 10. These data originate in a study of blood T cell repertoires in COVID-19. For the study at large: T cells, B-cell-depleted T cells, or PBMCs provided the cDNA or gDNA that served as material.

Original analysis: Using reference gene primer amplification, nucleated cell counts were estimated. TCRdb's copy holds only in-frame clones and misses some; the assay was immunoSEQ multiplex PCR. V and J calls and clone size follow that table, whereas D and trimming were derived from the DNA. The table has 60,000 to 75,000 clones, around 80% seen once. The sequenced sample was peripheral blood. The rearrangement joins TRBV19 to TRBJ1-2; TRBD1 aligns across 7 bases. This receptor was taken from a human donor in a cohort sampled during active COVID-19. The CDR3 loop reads CASSIPDDRVDGYTF. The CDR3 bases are TGTGCCAGTAGTATTCCGGACGACAGGGTGGATGGCTACACCTTC.